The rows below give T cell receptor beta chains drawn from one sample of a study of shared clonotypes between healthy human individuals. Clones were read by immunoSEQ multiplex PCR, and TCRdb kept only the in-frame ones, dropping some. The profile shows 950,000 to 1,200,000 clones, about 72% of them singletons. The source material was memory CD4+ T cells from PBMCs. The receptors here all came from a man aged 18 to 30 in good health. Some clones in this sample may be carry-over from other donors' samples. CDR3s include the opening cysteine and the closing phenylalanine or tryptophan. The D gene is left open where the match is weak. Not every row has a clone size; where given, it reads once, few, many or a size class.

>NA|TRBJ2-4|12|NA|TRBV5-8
TGTGCCAGCAGCCCCTTCAAAAACATTCAGTACTTC
CASSPFKNIQYF
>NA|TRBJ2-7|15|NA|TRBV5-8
TGTGCCAGCAGTCGTACAGGGATCAGCTCCTACGAGCAGTACTTC
CASSRTGISSYEQYF
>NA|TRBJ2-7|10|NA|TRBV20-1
TGCAGTGCTAGAAAGGGGGAGCAGTACTTC
CSARKGEQYF
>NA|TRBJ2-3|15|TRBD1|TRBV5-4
TGTGCCAGCAGCTTGGATGGGACAGGGTTAGGTACGCAGTATTTT
CASSLDGTGLGTQYF
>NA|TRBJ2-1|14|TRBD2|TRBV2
TGTGCCAGCAGTTGGACTAGCGGGGGCAATGAGCAGTTCTTC
CASSWTSGGNEQFF
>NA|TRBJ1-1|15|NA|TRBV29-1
TGCAGCGTTGCGGGATTGAGGGGGGCGAACACTGAAGCTTTCTTT
CSVAGLRGANTEAFF
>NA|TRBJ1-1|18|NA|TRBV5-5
TGTGCCAGCAGCTTTTCTGCTGAAGTGTTTGCGGGGAACACTGAAGCTTTCTTT
CASSFSAEVFAGNTEAFF
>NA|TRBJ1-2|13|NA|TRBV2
TGTGCCAGCGGGAGGGGTAGTAACTATGGCTACACCTTC
CASGRGSNYGYTF
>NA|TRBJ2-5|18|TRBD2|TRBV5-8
TGTGCCAGCAGCTTGGCTTGGCTAGCGGGAGGAGCCCAAGAGACCCAGTACTTC
CASSLAWLAGGAQETQYF
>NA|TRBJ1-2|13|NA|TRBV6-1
TGTGCCAGCAGAGGGGGTGTGGGGGATGGCTACACCTTC
CASRGGVGDGYTF
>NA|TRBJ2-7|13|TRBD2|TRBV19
TGTGCCAGTAGTACCCTCGGGGGGGTCGAGCAGTACTTC
CASSTLGGVEQYF
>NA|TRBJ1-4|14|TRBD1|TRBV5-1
TGCGCCAGCAGCAATACAGGGGGCGATGAAAAACTGTTTTTT
CASSNTGGDEKLFF
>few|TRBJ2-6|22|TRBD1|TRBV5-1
TGCGCCAGCAGCCTCACACGGCCCTTGAACAGGGGCACCCCATCTGGGGCCAACGTCCTGACTTTC
CASSLTRPLNRGTPSGANVLTF
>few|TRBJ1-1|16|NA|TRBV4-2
TGTGCCAGCAGCCAAGGTGGTCGGCAGGAGGACGCTGAAGCTTTCTTT
CASSQGGRQEDAEAFF
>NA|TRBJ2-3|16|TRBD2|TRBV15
TGTGCCACCAACGGACTAGCGGGAGAAGATACAGATACGCAGTATTTT
CATNGLAGEDTDTQYF
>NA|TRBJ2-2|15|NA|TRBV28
TGTGCCAGCAGTTTAAGGGGTACGAGCACCGGGGAGCTGTTTTTT
CASSLRGTSTGELFF
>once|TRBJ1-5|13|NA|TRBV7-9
TGTGCCAGCAGCCAGACCGTGAATCAGCCCCAGCATTTT
CASSQTVNQPQHF
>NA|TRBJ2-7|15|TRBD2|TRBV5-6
TGTGCCAGCAGCTTCGGGGCTAGCGGGAGGGCCGAGCAGTACTTC
CASSFGASGRAEQYF
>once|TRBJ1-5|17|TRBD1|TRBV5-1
TGCGCCAGCAGCTCCGGAGGGACAGGTTTCGGCAATCAGCCCCAGCATTTT
CASSSGGTGFGNQPQHF
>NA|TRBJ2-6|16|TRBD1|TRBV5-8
TGTGCCAGCAGCTTAACAGGGGATTCTGGGGCCAACGTCCTGACTTTC
CASSLTGDSGANVLTF
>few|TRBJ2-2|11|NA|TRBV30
TGTGCCTGGAGTTCGACCGGGGAGCTGTTTTTT
CAWSSTGELFF
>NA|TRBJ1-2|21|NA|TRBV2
TGTGCCAGCAGACAACGACCCCCCGGAGGACACCAGACGCGAACTAACTATGGCTACACCTTC
CASRQRPPGGHQTRTNYGYTF
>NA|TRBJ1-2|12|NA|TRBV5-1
TGCGCCAGCAGCTTGGACGGGGTCGGCTACACCTTC
CASSLDGVGYTF
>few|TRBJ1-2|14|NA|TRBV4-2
TGTGCCAGCAGCCAATCGACCCTGGCAGGCGGCTACACCTTC
CASSQSTLAGGYTF
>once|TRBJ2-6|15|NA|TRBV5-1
TGCGCCAGCGGAGAACAGCCGTCTGGGGCCAACGTCCTGACTTTC
CASGEQPSGANVLTF
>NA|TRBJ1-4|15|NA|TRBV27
TGTGCCAGCAGTCCCCGGGGGGGGCTTCGGGAAAAACTGTTTTTT
CASSPRGGLREKLFF
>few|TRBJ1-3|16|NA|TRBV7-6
TGTGCCAGCAGCCCCTTGGGGCTCAGCTCTGGAAACACCATATATTTT
CASSPLGLSSGNTIYF
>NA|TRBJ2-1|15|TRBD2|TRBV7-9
TGTGCCAGCAGCTTTAGCGGGAGCCCCTACAATGAGCAGTTCTTC
CASSFSGSPYNEQFF
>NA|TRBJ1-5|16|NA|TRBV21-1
TGTGCCAGCAGCAAAGTGACAGGGGTAGGCAATCAGCCCCAGCATTTT
CASSKVTGVGNQPQHF
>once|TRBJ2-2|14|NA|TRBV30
TGTGCCTGGAGCGATGGGAGGAGGACCGGGGAGCTGTTTTTT
CAWSDGRRTGELFF
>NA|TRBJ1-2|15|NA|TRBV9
TGTGCCAGCAGCGTAGATTCCCGGGGAACCTATGGCTACACCTTC
CASSVDSRGTYGYTF
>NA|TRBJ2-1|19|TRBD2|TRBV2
TGTGCCAGCAGGCGCGTTACTAGCGGGAGTGCGGTCGTCCGCAATGAGCAGTTCTTC
CASRRVTSGSAVVRNEQFF
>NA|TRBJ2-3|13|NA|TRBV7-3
TGTGCCAGCACCGCAGACTACACAGATACGCAGTATTTT
CASTADYTDTQYF
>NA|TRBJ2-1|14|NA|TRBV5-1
TGCGCCAGCAGCTTGGATGGCGGGGTGGAGAGGCAGTTCTTC
CASSLDGGVERQFF
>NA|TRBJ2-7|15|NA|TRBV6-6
TGTGCCAGCAGGCCAGAGGGCCGGAGTTGGGGCGAGCAGTACTTC
CASRPEGRSWGEQYF
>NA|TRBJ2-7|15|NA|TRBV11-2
TGTGCCAGCAGCCCAGCCCAAGCGGTTTCATACGAGCAGTACTTC
CASSPAQAVSYEQYF
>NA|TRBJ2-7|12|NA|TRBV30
TGTGCCTTCCGGACGGACTCCTACGAGCAGTACTTC
CAFRTDSYEQYF
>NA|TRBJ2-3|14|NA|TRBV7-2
TGTGCCAGCAGCTGGAAGGGCCGGGAGAATACGCAGTATTTT
CASSWKGRENTQYF
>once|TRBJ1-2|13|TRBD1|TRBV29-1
TGCAGCGTTTGGGACAGGGAGAACTATGGCTACACCTTC
CSVWDRENYGYTF
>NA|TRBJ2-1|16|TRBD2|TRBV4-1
TGCGCCAGCAGCCAACAAACCGGGACTAGCGTCAATGAGCAGTTCTTC
CASSQQTGTSVNEQFF
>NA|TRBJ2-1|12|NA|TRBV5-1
TGCGCCAGCAGCAAGGACTACAATGAGCAGTTCTTC
CASSKDYNEQFF
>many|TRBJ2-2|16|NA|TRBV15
TGTGCCACCAGCAGAGAAGTAATCTTGAACACCGGGGAGCTGTTTTTT
CATSREVILNTGELFF
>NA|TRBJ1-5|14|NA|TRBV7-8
TGTGCCAGTCGGGGGGGAGTAGGTAATCAGCCCCAGCATTTT
CASRGGVGNQPQHF
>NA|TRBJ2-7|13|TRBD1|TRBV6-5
TGTGCCAGCAGGCCGGGACAGGGGTACGAGCAGTACTTC
CASRPGQGYEQYF
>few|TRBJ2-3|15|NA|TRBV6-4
TGTGCCAGCAGTGACAAAGGACTGGCTACAGATACGCAGTATTTT
CASSDKGLATDTQYF
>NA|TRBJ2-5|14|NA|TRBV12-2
TGTGCAAGTCGCGCCTCACTAGGCGGGGAGACCCAGTACTTC
CASRASLGGETQYF
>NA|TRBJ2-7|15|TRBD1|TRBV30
TGTGCCTGGAGCAACAACGAAAGACAGGGTGGCGAGCAGTACTTC
CAWSNNERQGGEQYF
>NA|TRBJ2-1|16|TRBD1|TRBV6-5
TGTGCCAGCAGTTACGGAGGCAGGGGGACATACAATGAGCAGTTCTTC
CASSYGGRGTYNEQFF
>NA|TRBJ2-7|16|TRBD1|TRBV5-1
TGCGCCAGCAGCTTGGGGACAGGGTTTATTTCCTACGAGCAGTACTTC
CASSLGTGFISYEQYF
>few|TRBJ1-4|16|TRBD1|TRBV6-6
TGTGCCAGCAGTTACGCCACCGGGACAGGGGCTGAAAAACTGTTTTTT
CASSYATGTGAEKLFF
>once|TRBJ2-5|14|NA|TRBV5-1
TGCGCCAGCAGCTTGGTCTCGGGTGGAGAGACCCAGTACTTC
CASSLVSGGETQYF
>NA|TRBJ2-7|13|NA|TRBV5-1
TGCGCCAGCAGCTTGAACACAGCCTACGAGCAGTACTTC
CASSLNTAYEQYF